The 9 T cell receptor beta chains listed next were all sequenced from one sample in a study of T cells in tumors and immune-related adverse events. Here immunoSEQ multiplex PCR was the method, and the copy in TCRdb shows in-frame clones only, minus some. The table has several thousand clones, around 94% seen once; the top ten hold 2.2%. This material consisted of lymph node tissue, taken from a patient treated with anti-PD-1 therapy. Receptors originate from a female donor with metastatic renal cell carcinoma.

In this sample, this clone turned up once. The rearrangement uses TRBV28 and TRBJ2-1; D might be TRBD1 (5 bases). The CDR3 loop spans 15 amino acids. The ends were cut back, 2 bases at V and 3 bases at J, with 11 bases in the middle. The V gene's germline CDR1 is MDHEN and CDR2 SYDVKM. The CDR3 here is CASSLPTDSYNEQFF. CDR3 bases: TGTGCCAGCAGTTTACCAACCGACAGCTACAATGAGCAGTTCTTC. The full variable domain, in which reference TRBV28 and TRBJ2-1 provide the parts outside the CDR3, is DVKVTQSSRYLVKRTGEKVFLECVQDMDHENMFWYRQDPGLGLRLIYFSYDVKMKEKGDIPEGYSVSREKKERFSLILESASTNQTSMYLCASSLPTDSYNEQFFGPGTRLTVL.

The chain uses TRBV10-3 and TRBJ1-1; unclear D gene. Germline-derived CDR1 and CDR2 are ENHRY and SYGVKD. V was cut by 4 bases and J by 5 bases, with 14 bases left in between. The CDR3 totals 14 residues. CDR3 protein: CAISGQGSNTEAFF. In DNA, the CDR3 is TGTGCCATCAGTGGGCAAGGGAGTAATACTGAAGCTTTCTTT.

About this clone itself: Its ends do not fully match the called genes, so a read error is possible. The chain employs TRBV7-7 and TRBJ2-5; D perhaps matches TRBD1 (6 bases). The CDR3 contains 13 residues. Germline CDR1 and CDR2: SSHAT and FNYEAQ (reference sequence). CDR3 region: CASSVGTFETQYF. The DNA of the CDR3 is TGTGCTAGCAGCGTTGGGACATTCGAGACCCAGTACTTC.

The gene calls are TRBV18 and TRBJ2-5, with D possibly matching TRBD1 (5 bases). Germline V gene lookup returns CDR1 KGHSH and CDR2 LQKENI. V was shortened by 2 bases and J by 2 bases, with 12 bases between the two germline ends. The CDR3 contains 15 residues. In DNA form, the CDR3 reads TGTGCCAGCTCACCAGGGCAGGGTCCTCAAGAGACCCAGTACTTC. It is translated as CASSPGQGPQETQYF.

For the CDR3, the DNA is TGTGCCAGCAGTTTTGAAGGAGATACGCAGTATTTT. Translation gives CASSFEGDTQYF. The genes are TRBV7-9 and TRBJ2-3; no firm D call. Germline values: CDR1 SEHNR, CDR2 FQNEAQ (reference sequence). Trimming took 6 bases from V and 5 from J, leaving 9 bases between them. CDR3 length equals 12 residues.

This chain links TRBV5-6 with TRBJ2-3; tentatively, D is TRBD1 (5 bases). Germline values: CDR1 SGHDT, CDR2 YYEEEE. Trimming took off 4 bases at V and 6 bases at J, with 12 bases between the two ends. This CDR3 comprises 13 residues. The chain's CDR3 is CASSPMGPDTQYF. The CDR3 region has the DNA TGTGCCAGCAGCCCCATGGGGCCGGATACGCAGTATTTT.

The J gene is TRBJ1-5, the V gene TRBV6-6; D is uncertain. Germline V CDR1 and CDR2: MNHNY, SVGAGI (reference sequence). This CDR3 region has 14 residues. Between the trimmed V and J ends, which lost 5 bases and 6 bases, there was a span of 14 bases. Here the CDR3 reads CASSDGYSSQPQHF. The DNA of the CDR3 is TGTGCCAGCAGTGACGGGTATAGTAGTCAGCCCCAGCATTTT.

The chain uses TRBV5-1 and TRBJ1-2; weak D call: TRBD1 (6 bases). Germline V CDR1 and CDR2: SGHRS, YFSETQ. CDR3 size: 12 residues. The V end lost 4 bases, the J end lost 4 bases, and 8 bases lay between the germline ends. The CDR3 DNA reads TGCGCCAGCAGCAAGGACAGCTATGGCTACACCTTC. Its translation is CASSKDSYGYTF.

The chain uses TRBV7-9 and TRBJ1-4; D is unclear. Trimming took 10 bases from V and 0 from J, leaving 9 bases between them. The germline gives CDR1 SEHNR, CDR2 FQNEAQ (reference sequence). The CDR3 is made up of 13 amino acids. The CDR3 protein is CATTGSTNEKLFF. The CDR3 region has the DNA TGTGCCACTACGGGGTCAACTAATGAAAAACTGTTTTTT.